This is a list of T cell receptor beta chains from one sample in a study of blood T cell repertoires in COVID-19. The assay was immunoSEQ multiplex PCR, and TCRdb's table has in-frame clones only and misses some. This sample has approximately 380,000 clones, with roughly 92% found just once. The sample taken for sequencing was PBMCs or T cells enriched from blood (not recorded which). The receptors come from a woman between 40 and 55 years old who had been exposed to COVID-19. CDR3s include the opening cysteine and the closing phenylalanine or tryptophan. A row's size may be missing; if present it is once, few, many or a size class.

>TRBJ1-3|TRBV7-9|-
CASSLGAGVGNTIYF
>TRBJ2-2|TRBV4-1|-
CASSQPLDRGGTGELFF
>TRBJ1-1|TRBV5-6|-
CASSLMGTLNTEAFF
>TRBJ1-3|TRBV19|-
CASSFGSSGNTIYF
>TRBJ1-1|TRBV7-2|-
CASRPLGTGGSEAFF
>TRBJ1-2|TRBV28|-
CASSLRGYGYTF
>TRBJ1-2|TRBV5-4|-
CASSLGDRGHSKNGYTF
>TRBJ1-4|TRBV6-5|-
CASRPGTGRNEKLFF
>TRBJ2-5|TRBV11-3|-
CASSSTEETQYF
>TRBJ1-6|TRBV2|few
CASSKPGQGNSPLHF
>TRBJ2-7|TRBV2|-
CASRPGQGGYEQYF
>TRBJ2-3|TRBV27|-
CASSSGLITDTQYF
>TRBJ1-3|TRBV27|-
CASSSAGSGNTIYF
>TRBJ1-2|TRBV19|-
CASRFGGNYGYTF
>TRBJ2-2|TRBV27|-
CASSPRLVPGELFF
>TRBJ2-7|TRBV6-6|once
CASRREDRSTYEQYF
>TRBJ1-6|TRBV2|-
CASIRDRGTLGNSPLHF
>TRBJ1-1|TRBV18|once
CASSPLVGRENTEAFF
>TRBJ1-3|TRBV5-5|few
CASSLTGISGNTIYF
>TRBJ2-5|TRBV12-2|-
CASRLARTHPGQETQYF
>TRBJ2-7|TRBV19|-
CASTPDPAGAPGEQYF
>TRBJ2-1|TRBV24-1|-
CATISLAGGGNEQFF
>TRBJ2-1|TRBV18|once
CASSSLAGITNEQFF
>TRBJ1-1|TRBV27|-
CASSLSFRQGAKAFF
>TRBJ2-5|TRBV7-9|-
CASSLLLETQYF
>TRBJ2-1|TRBV13|-
CASRDQRGKNEQFF
>TRBJ2-3|TRBV5-6|-
CASSPTSGPGTDTQYF
>TRBJ2-5|TRBV3-1/TRBV3-2|once
CASSQEGAGGPMETQYF
>TRBJ2-3|TRBV5-5|-
CASIPGTASTDTQYF
>TRBJ1-6|TRBV6-5|once
CASSYRRGGDSPLHF
>TRBJ1-5|TRBV2|-
CASSWGQGIGNQPQHF
>TRBJ1-6|TRBV19|-
CASSGDFDNSPLHF
>TRBJ2-7|TRBV10-3|-
CAINRDPQGNEQYF
>TRBJ1-5|TRBV19|-
CASSIEHSGVSNQPQHF
>TRBJ1-6|TRBV7-6|-
CASSSSVGTGYSPLHF
>TRBJ2-3|TRBV6-2/TRBV6-3|-
CASSRGLARDTQYF
>TRBJ1-1|TRBV11-2|few
CASSSTGSDTEAFF
>TRBJ1-4|TRBV27|once
CASSFYRSANEKLFF
>TRBJ2-7|TRBV19|-
CASSPRDTSYEQYF
>TRBJ1-5|TRBV5-6|-
CASSLQSLPGGNQPQHF
>TRBJ2-7|TRBV5-1|-
CASSLVPGQGYEQYF
>TRBJ1-1|TRBV9|-
CASVPAGGKAFF
>TRBJ2-6|TRBV19|-
CASRMPDRVPSGANVLTF
>TRBJ1-2|TRBV2|-
CASRAQGLGNYGYTF